The following is a T cell receptor beta chain sequence with its context. The data were taken from a study of T cells after yellow fever vaccination. For the study at large: Preparation of fractions with low cell numbers was performed using SMART-Seq v4 Ultra Low Input.

Study-level findings and limits: Sorting of memory subsets on day 0 yielded almost no detectable vaccine-responding clonotypes. Peaking faster, on day 5 versus 15, the secondary response was nonetheless weaker.

V was pared by 3 bases and J by 1 base, with 6 bases of the junction left unmatched. This CDR3 has 14 residues. Germline loops: CDR1 DFQATT, CDR2 SNEGSKA (reference sequence). TCRdb fed the 5' RACE reads into MiXCR, producing one record per CDR3 protein. The sample shows 20,000 to 25,000 distinct CDR3 sequences, roughly 3.4% of them seen only once. This TCR derives from a young man who received the YFV17D yellow fever vaccine. This specimen was PBMCs, either bulk or a sorted T-cell subset (CD4+, CD8+, memory, or dextramer-sorted; not recorded which), taken about 49 days after the first yellow fever vaccination. The rearrangement links TRBV20-1 to TRBJ2-7, with 7 bases identical to TRBD1. CDR3: CSASLWDSSYEQYF. CDR3 nucleotide sequence: TGCAGTGCTAGTTTGTGGGACAGTTCCTACGAGCAGTACTTC.